The 16 T cell receptor beta chains below all came from one sample that was sequenced in a study of identical twins. TCRdb re-derived calls from the 5' RACE reads in MiXCR, one entry per CDR3 protein. The sample contains approximately 530,000 distinct CDR3 sequences, approximately 20% of which appear only once. This sample was shared with a second study, whose subject was yellow fever vaccine responses in identical twins.

Sequenced: CD4+ T cells sorted from blood. Receptors were obtained from a woman younger than 35 in good health.

In its sample, this clonotype was seen a few times. This chain links TRBV3-1 with TRBJ2-1; D possibly corresponds to TRBD2 (5 bases). V was trimmed by 3 bases and J by 9 bases, leaving 24 bases between them. The CDR3 contains 17 residues. Germline CDR1 LGHDT, CDR2 YNNKEL (reference sequence). CDR3: CASSHTGRALYFGEQFF. CDR3 bases: TGTGCCAGCAGCCACACCGGGCGGGCTCTTTATTTTGGTGAGCAGTTCTTC.

This clonotype showed up just a few times. Compared with germline, one end of the junction differs, possibly owing to a read error. The chain is built from TRBV4-1 and TRBJ2-2, with 9 bases lining up with TRBD1. The CDR3 covers 16 residues. Germline V gene lookup returns CDR1 MGHRA and CDR2 YSYEKL. CDR3 protein: CASSLEGTGNSGELFF. DNA of the CDR3: TGCGCCAGCAGCCTCGAAGGGACAGGGAACTCCGGGGAGCTGTTTTTT.

This clonotype has a handful of counts. The V gene is TRBV5-1, the J gene TRBJ2-7, with 15 nucleotides matching TRBD2. Germline lookup yields CDR1 SGHRS and CDR2 YFSETQ. Trimming took 3 bases from V and 2 from J; bases not matched to a gene: 3. The CDR3 has 16 amino acids. Written as DNA, the CDR3 is TGCGCCAGCAGCTGGGGACTAGCGGGAGGACCCTACGAGCAGTACTTC. This sequence encodes CASSWGLAGGPYEQYF.

The chain recombines TRBV12-3 or TRBV12-4 with TRBJ2-3; possibly TRBD2 for D (6 bases). CDR3 length: 14 residues. Deletions cut 1 base from V and 5 bases from J, with 10 bases between. The CDR3 spells CASSLDRGIDTQYF. The DNA of the CDR3 is TGTGCCAGCAGTTTAGATCGGGGGATAGATACGCAGTATTTT.

J is TRBJ2-2 and V is TRBV5-1; D possibly corresponds to TRBD2 (5 bases). Germline V gives CDR1 SGHRS, CDR2 YFSETQ. Between the trimmed V and J ends, which lost 4 bases and 2 bases, there was a span of 21 bases. This CDR3 has 18 residues. The CDR3: CASSPGQVGAGNTGELFF. The CDR3 DNA sequence: TGCGCCAGCAGCCCGGGCCAGGTTGGCGCGGGCAACACCGGGGAGCTGTTTTTT. The whole variable domain, remainder taken from reference TRBV5-1 and TRBJ2-2, is KAGVTQTPRYLIKTRGQQVTLSCSPISGHRSVSWYQQTPGQGLQFLFEYFSETQRNKGNFPGRFSGRQFSNSRSEMNVSTLELGDSALYLCASSPGQVGAGNTGELFFGEGSRLTVL.

The rearrangement joins TRBV11-2 to TRBJ1-1; unclear D gene. This CDR3 has 14 amino acids. Between the trimmed V and J ends, which lost 1 base and 3 bases, there was a span of 9 bases. Germline V gene sequence: CDR1 SGHAT, CDR2 FQNNGV. The CDR3 DNA sequence: TGTGCCAGCAGCTTAGCTTCTCAGTACACTGAAGCTTTCTTT. It specifies CASSLASQYTEAFF.

The sample holds many counts of this clonotype. V is TRBV10-2 and J is TRBJ1-3; unclear D gene. V lost 7 bases to trimming and J lost 3 bases, with 7 bases between them. Germline assignment: CDR1 WSHSY and CDR2 SAAADI. The CDR3 is made up of 12 amino acids. This CDR3 is CASITDGNTIYF. For the CDR3, the DNA is TGCGCCAGCATAACAGATGGAAACACCATATATTTT.

This clonotype was observed a few times. V gene TRBV20-1 combines with J gene TRBJ1-6; 9 bases are shared with TRBD1. V dropped 3 bases and J dropped 8; count of bases not matched to a gene: 14. Looked up from germline, CDR1 is DFQATT and CDR2 is SNEGSKA (reference sequence). There are 17 residues in the CDR3. As DNA, the CDR3 is TGCAGTGCTAGGGACCCCCGTGGGACAGGGCCATATTCACCCCTCCACTTT. This codes for CSARDPRGTGPYSPLHF.

Only a few counts were recorded for this clonotype. One junction end does not reproduce the germline sequence, and a read error may be involved. The gene calls are TRBV2 and TRBJ1-4; D uncertain. Germline CDR1 is SNHLY and CDR2 is FYNNEI. CDR3 length: 11 amino acids. The CDR3 DNA follows: TGTGCCAGCAGTGATTTGACACCTCTGGCTTTT. As protein: CASSDLTPLAF.

The rearrangement joins TRBV20-1 to TRBJ1-1; D unclear. Germline V CDR1 and CDR2: DFQATT, SNEGSKA (reference sequence). Between the trimmed V and J ends, which lost 5 bases and 1 base, there was a span of 14 bases. CDR3 length: 14 residues. The CDR3 is CSAPIVGSNTEAFF. The CDR3 region has the DNA TGCAGTGCTCCCATAGTAGGGTCGAACACTGAAGCTTTCTTT.

The genes are TRBV24-1 and TRBJ2-3; TRBD2 aligns across 8 bases. The CDR3 runs 16 residues. The ends lost 7 bases at V and 4 bases at J; junction bases unmatched: 12. Germline assignment: CDR1 KGHDR and CDR2 SFDVKD. Here the CDR3 DNA reads TGTGCCACCAGCGGACCCTACGGGAGGGCCGCAGATACGCAGTATTTT. The encoded protein is CATSGPYGRAADTQYF.

This clonotype was counted only a few times. The rearrangement links TRBV20-1 to TRBJ2-1; D is uncertain. The CDR3 is 11 residues long. With 6 bases removed from V and 2 bases from J, the gap between germline ends came to 5 bases. The germline V gene has CDR1 DFQATT and CDR2 SNEGSKA (reference sequence). CDR3 sequence reads: CSAGPYNEQFF. The DNA of the CDR3 is TGCAGTGCCGGACCCTACAATGAGCAGTTCTTC.

There are a few counts of this clonotype. The chain links TRBV10-2 to TRBJ2-3; either TRBD1 or TRBD2 may supply D (6 bases each). In germline, CDR1 is WSHSY, CDR2 SAAADI. This CDR3 has 13 residues. The germline V and J ends were trimmed by 10 bases and 6 bases, with 17 bases remaining between them. The CDR3 region is CATNKGGRDTQYF. In DNA, the CDR3 is TGCGCCACCAACAAAGGGGGGAGGGATACGCAGTATTTT.

The chain has TRBV20-1 and TRBJ2-7, with 8 bases aligning to TRBD2. This CDR3 has 14 residues. The germline gives CDR1 DFQATT, CDR2 SNEGSKA (reference sequence). Germline trimming cut 4 bases from V and 4 bases from J; bases unmatched to any gene: 9. CDR3 sequence (DNA): TGCAGTGCTACTCCAGCGGGAGCTGGTTACGAGCAGTACTTC. Translation gives CSATPAGAGYEQYF.

This clonotype was picked up a small number of times. The chain has TRBV20-1 and TRBJ2-1; D gene unclear. Trimming took 6 bases from V and 5 from J, leaving 11 bases between them. Germline V lookup: CDR1 DFQATT, CDR2 SNEGSKA (reference sequence). The CDR3 consists of 12 residues. CDR3 residues: CSAPSKNNEQFF. The CDR3 DNA sequence: TGCAGTGCGCCATCAAAAAACAATGAGCAGTTCTTC.

There are a few counts of this clonotype. The chain is built from TRBV2 and TRBJ2-1; TRBD2 aligns across 12 bases. Germline assignment: CDR1 SNHLY and CDR2 FYNNEI. The CDR3 loop spans 15 amino acids. Trimming at V came to 6 bases and at J to 5 bases, leaving 5 bases not matched to a gene. CDR3 nucleotides: TGTGCCAGCAGGGGGACTAGCGGGCGTCACAATGAGCAGTTCTTC. Translation: CASRGTSGRHNEQFF.